These T cell receptor beta chains were read from a single sample in a study of blood T cell repertoires in COVID-19. Libraries were prepared by immunoSEQ multiplex PCR; TCRdb keeps only in-frame clonotypes and omits some of them. The sample has roughly 230,000 clones, around four fifths seen once. Sequencing was done on a sample of peripheral blood. All receptors derive from an older woman with active or convalescent COVID-19. The CDR3 runs from the conserved cysteine through the conserved F or W. Fields, in order: clone size, J gene, D gene, V gene, CDR3 protein, CDR3 DNA. D genes are given only for firm matches. Clone size is shown for a subset of rows, as once, few, many or a class of expanded clone.

>.|TRBJ1-2|TRBD1|TRBV15
CATSEANLFGQAGYTF
TGTGCCACCAGCGAAGCCAACCTCTTCGGACAGGCCGGCTACACCTTC
>few|TRBJ2-2|TRBD2|TRBV4-1
CASSQAYSGRNTGELFF
TGCGCCAGCAGCCAAGCATATAGCGGGAGGAACACCGGGGAGCTGTTTTTT
>once|TRBJ2-3|.|TRBV19
CASSRLQTTSTDTQYF
TGTGCCAGTAGTCGTCTTCAAACCACTAGCACAGATACGCAGTATTTT
>.|TRBJ1-5|.|TRBV7-8
CASSLGSGGNNQPQHF
TGTGCCAGCAGCTTAGGCAGTGGAGGTAACAATCAGCCCCAGCATTTT
>.|TRBJ1-2|.|TRBV7-2
CASTLGGGYTF
TGTGCCAGCACCCTGGGGGGAGGCTACACCTTC
>.|TRBJ2-2|.|TRBV19
CASSTRGNGELFF
TGTGCCAGTAGTACGAGGGGGAACGGGGAGCTGTTTTTT
>.|TRBJ1-2|TRBD1|TRBV30
CAWNFDRGLGYGYTF
TGTGCCTGGAACTTTGACAGGGGGCTTGGCTATGGCTACACCTTC
>.|TRBJ1-2|TRBD1|TRBV24-1
CATSDEGTDHGYTF
TGTGCCACCAGTGATGAGGGGACAGACCATGGCTACACCTTC
>.|TRBJ2-1|TRBD2|TRBV5-1
CASSTGTSGINEQFF
TGCGCCAGCAGCACCGGGACTAGCGGGATCAATGAGCAGTTCTTC
>.|TRBJ2-7|.|TRBV19
CASSIMAESSYEQYF
TGTGCCAGTAGTATAATGGCGGAAAGCTCCTACGAGCAGTACTTC
>few|TRBJ1-1|.|TRBV6-5
CASSYGGTEAFF
TGTGCCAGCAGTTACGGCGGAACTGAAGCTTTCTTT
>once|TRBJ1-6|.|TRBV18
CASSPSTEPNSPLHF
TGTGCCAGCTCACCGAGTACGGAGCCTAATTCACCCCTCCACTTT
>.|TRBJ2-3|.|TRBV11-2
CASSLGTEPGNTQYF
TGTGCCAGCAGCTTAGGGACAGAGCCGGGGAATACGCAGTATTTT
>once|TRBJ2-1|TRBD2|TRBV27
CASSLISGAEFF
TGTGCCAGCAGTTTAATTAGCGGGGCGGAGTTCTTC
>.|TRBJ1-2|.|TRBV10-2
CAIRGTYGYTF
TGCGCCATTCGAGGAACTTATGGCTACACCTTC
>.|TRBJ2-3|TRBD2|TRBV5-1
CASSLEGSGLWDTQYF
TGCGCCAGCAGCTTGGAGGGTAGCGGGCTTTGGGATACGCAGTATTTT
>.|TRBJ1-1|.|TRBV7-9
CASSLAAWTTNTEAFF
TGTGCCAGCAGCTTAGCGGCCTGGACAACGAACACTGAAGCTTTCTTT
>.|TRBJ1-5|TRBD1|TRBV30
CAWSPTGQGAGQPQHF
TGTGCCTGGAGTCCAACGGGACAGGGGGCCGGGCAGCCCCAGCATTTT
>once|TRBJ1-1|TRBD1|TRBV5-1
CASRTGGRFAEAFF
TGCGCCAGCAGGACAGGGGGCCGCTTCGCTGAAGCTTTCTTT
>.|TRBJ2-5|TRBD2|TRBV6-6
CASSYSGGQETQYF
TGTGCCAGCAGTTACTCGGGGGGGCAAGAGACCCAGTACTTC
>once|TRBJ2-7|TRBD1|TRBV19
CASSNGQGSYEQYF
TGTGCCAGTAGTAATGGACAGGGATCCTACGAGCAGTACTTC
>.|TRBJ2-1|TRBD2|TRBV29-1
CSVFGTSGGDYNEQFF
TGCAGCGTTTTCGGGACTAGCGGGGGGGACTACAATGAGCAGTTCTTC
>.|TRBJ2-3|.|TRBV28
CASSLSSFADTQYF
TGTGCCAGCAGTTTAAGTTCCTTTGCGGATACGCAGTATTTT
>.|TRBJ2-5|.|TRBV6-5
CASSYGGAGETQYF
TGTGCCAGCAGTTACGGGGGGGCGGGCGAGACCCAGTACTTC